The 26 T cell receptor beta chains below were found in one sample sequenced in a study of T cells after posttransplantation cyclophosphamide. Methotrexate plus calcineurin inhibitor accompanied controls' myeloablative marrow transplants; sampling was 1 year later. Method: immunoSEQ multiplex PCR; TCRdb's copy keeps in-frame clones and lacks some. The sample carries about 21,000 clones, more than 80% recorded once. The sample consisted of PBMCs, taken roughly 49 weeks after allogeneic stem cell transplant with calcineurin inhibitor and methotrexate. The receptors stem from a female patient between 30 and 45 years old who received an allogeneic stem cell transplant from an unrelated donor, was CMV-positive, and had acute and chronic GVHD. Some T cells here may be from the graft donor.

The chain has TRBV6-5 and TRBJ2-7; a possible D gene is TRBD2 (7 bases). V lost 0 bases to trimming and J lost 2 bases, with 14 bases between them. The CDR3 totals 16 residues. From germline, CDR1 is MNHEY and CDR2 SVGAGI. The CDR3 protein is CASSYSVTGGPYEQYF. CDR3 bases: TGTGCCAGCAGTTACTCGGTAACGGGGGGCCCCTACGAGCAGTACTTC.

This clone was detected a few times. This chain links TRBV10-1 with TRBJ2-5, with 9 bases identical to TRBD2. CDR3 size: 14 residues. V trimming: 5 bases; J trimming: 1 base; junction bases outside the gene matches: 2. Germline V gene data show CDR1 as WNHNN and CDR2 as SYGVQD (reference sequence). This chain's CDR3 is CASSLAGVQETQYF. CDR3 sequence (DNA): TGCGCCAGCAGTTTAGCGGGGGTCCAAGAGACCCAGTACTTC.

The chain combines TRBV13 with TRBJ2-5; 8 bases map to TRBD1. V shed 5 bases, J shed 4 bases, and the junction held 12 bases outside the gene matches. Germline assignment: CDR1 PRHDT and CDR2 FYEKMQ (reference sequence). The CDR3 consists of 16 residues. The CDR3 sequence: CASSPRTGSAGETQYF. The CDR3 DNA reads TGTGCCAGCAGCCCCAGGACAGGGTCAGCAGGAGAGACCCAGTACTTC.

The chain's CDR3 is CASSPTGGTDTQYF. The CDR3 DNA is TGTGCCAGCAGCCCGACAGGGGGCACAGATACGCAGTATTTT. The chain joins TRBV7-6 to TRBJ2-3; 8 bases are shared with TRBD1. This CDR3 is built from 14 residues. V shed 5 bases and J 1 base; nucleotides not matched to a gene: 2. CDR1 SGHVS and CDR2 FNYEAQ come from the germline V gene.

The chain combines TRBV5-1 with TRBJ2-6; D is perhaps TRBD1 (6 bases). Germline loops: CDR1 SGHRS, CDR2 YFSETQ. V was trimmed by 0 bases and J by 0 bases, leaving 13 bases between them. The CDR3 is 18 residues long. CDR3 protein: CASSLGVTGSSGANVLTF. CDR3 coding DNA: TGCGCCAGCAGCTTGGGGGTGACAGGTAGCTCTGGGGCCAACGTCCTGACTTTC.

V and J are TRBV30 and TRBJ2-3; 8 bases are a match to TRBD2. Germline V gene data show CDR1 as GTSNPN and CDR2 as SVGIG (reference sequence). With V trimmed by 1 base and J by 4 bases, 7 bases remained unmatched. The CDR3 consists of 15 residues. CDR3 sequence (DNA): TGTGCCTGGAGTGGAAGCGGGAGCCTTGCAGATACGCAGTATTTT. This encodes CAWSGSGSLADTQYF.

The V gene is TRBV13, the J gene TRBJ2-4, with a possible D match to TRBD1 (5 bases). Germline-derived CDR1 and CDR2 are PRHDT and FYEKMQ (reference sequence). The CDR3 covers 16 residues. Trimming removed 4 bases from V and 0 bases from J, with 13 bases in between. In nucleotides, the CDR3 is TGTGCCAGCAGCTCCCAAGACAGATTAGCCAAAAACATTCAGTACTTC. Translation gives CASSSQDRLAKNIQYF.

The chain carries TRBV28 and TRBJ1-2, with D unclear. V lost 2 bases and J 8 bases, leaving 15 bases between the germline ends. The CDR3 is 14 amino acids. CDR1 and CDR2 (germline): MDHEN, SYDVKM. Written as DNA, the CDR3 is TGTGCCAGCAGTTTAGGAGGGCAGACAATCGGCTACACCTTC. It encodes CASSLGGQTIGYTF.

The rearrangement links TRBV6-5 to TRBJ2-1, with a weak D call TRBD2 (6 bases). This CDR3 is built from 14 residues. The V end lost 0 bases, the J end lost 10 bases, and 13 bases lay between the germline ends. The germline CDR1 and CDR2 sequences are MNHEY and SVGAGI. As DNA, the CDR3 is TGTGCCAGCAGTTACTCTCCCACTAGCTACGAGCAGTTCTTC. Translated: CASSYSPTSYEQFF.

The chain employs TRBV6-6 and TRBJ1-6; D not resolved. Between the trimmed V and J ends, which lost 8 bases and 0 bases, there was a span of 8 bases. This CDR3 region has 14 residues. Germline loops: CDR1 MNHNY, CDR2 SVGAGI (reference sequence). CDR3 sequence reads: CASGASSYNSPLHF. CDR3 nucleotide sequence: TGTGCCAGCGGAGCGAGCTCCTATAATTCACCCCTCCACTTT.

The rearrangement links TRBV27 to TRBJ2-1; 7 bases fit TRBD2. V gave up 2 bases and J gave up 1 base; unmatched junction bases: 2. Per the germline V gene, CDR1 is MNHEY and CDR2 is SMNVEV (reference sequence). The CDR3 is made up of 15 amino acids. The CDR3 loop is CASSLPGGSYNEQFF. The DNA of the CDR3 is TGTGCCAGCAGTTTACCGGGGGGTTCCTACAATGAGCAGTTCTTC.

The CDR3 here is CASSLDASRNTIYF. The CDR3 DNA is TGTGCCAGCAGCTTAGATGCCAGTCGAAACACCATATATTTT. V is TRBV11-2 and J is TRBJ1-3, with D unclear. The CDR3 length is 14 residues. Trimming pared 0 bases from V and 5 bases from J, leaving 8 bases between. Germline V gene lookup returns CDR1 SGHAT and CDR2 FQNNGV.

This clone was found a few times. The CDR3 reads CASSSSAQGLYNEQFF. The DNA of the CDR3 is TGTGCCAGCAGCTCGAGCGCGCAGGGGCTCTACAATGAGCAGTTCTTC. The chain joins TRBV7-6 to TRBJ2-1, with D perhaps TRBD1 (6 bases). The germline V gene encodes CDR1 SGHVS and CDR2 FNYEAQ. V was clipped by 4 bases and J by 3 bases, with 16 bases between them. This CDR3 spans 16 amino acids.

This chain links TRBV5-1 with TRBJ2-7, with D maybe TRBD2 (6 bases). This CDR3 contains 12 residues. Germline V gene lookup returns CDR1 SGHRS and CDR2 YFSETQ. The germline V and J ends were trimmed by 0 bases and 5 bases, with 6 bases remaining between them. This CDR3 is CASSLGLDEQYF. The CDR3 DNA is TGCGCCAGCAGCTTGGGACTAGACGAGCAGTACTTC.

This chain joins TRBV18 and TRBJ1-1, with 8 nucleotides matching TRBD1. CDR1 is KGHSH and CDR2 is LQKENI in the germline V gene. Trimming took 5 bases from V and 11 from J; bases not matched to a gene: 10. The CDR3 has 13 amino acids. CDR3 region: CASSTDRDLLAFF. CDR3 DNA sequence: TGTGCCAGCTCAACGGACAGGGACCTTTTGGCTTTCTTT.

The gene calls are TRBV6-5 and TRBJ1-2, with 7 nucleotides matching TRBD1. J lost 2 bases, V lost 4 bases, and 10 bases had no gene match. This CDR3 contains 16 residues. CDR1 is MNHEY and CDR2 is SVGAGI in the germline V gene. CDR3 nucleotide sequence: TGTGCCAGCAGTTTGGATAGGGGGCACAACAACTATGGCTACACCTTC. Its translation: CASSLDRGHNNYGYTF.

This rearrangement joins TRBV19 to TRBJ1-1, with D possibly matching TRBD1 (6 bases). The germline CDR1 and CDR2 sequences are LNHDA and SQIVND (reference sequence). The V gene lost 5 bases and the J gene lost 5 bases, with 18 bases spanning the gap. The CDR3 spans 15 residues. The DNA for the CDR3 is TGTGCCAGTAGTCCCACTTGGGGGCTAGGAACTGAAGCTTTCTTT. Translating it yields CASSPTWGLGTEAFF.

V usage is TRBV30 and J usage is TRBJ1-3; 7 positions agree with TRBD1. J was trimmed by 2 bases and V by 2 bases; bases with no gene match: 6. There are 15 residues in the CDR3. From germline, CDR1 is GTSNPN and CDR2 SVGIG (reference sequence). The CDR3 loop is CAWSIPGTAGNTIYF. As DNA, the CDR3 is TGTGCCTGGAGTATACCCGGGACAGCTGGAAACACCATATATTTT. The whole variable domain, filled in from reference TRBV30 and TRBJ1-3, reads SQTIHQWPATLVQPVGSPLSLECTVEGTSNPNLYWYRQAAGRGLQLLFYSVGIGQISSEVPQNLSASRPQDRQFILSSKKLLLSDSGFYLCAWSIPGTAGNTIYFGEGSWLTVV.

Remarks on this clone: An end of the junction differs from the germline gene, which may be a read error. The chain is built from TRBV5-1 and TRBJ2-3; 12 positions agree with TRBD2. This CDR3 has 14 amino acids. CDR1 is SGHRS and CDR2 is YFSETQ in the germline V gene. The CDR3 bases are TGCGCCAGCAGCCCACTCGCTAGCGGGAGGGTCTCGAATTTT. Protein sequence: CASSPLASGRVSNF.

The CDR3 bases are TGTGCCAGCAGCTATAGGACAGGGGCGGGCGAGCAGTACGTC. It yields the protein CASSYRTGAGEQYV. This chain uses TRBV6-6 with TRBJ2-7, with 9 nucleotides matching TRBD1. Trimming cost V 6 bases and J 6 bases; bases outside gene matches: 9. Germline V gene data show CDR1 as MNHNY and CDR2 as SVGAGI (reference sequence). The CDR3 is made up of 14 amino acids.

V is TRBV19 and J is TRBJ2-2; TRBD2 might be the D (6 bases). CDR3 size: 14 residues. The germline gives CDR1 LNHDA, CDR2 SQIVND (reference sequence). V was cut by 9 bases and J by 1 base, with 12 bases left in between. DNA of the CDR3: TGTGCCAGCACGGGACTCCTGAACACCGGGGAGCTGTTTTTT. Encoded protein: CASTGLLNTGELFF.

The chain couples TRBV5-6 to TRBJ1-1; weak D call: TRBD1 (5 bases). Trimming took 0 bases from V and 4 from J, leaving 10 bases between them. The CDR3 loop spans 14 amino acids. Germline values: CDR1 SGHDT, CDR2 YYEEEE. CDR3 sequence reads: CASSLAGGSTEAFF. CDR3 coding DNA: TGTGCCAGCAGCTTGGCCGGGGGGAGCACTGAAGCTTTCTTT.

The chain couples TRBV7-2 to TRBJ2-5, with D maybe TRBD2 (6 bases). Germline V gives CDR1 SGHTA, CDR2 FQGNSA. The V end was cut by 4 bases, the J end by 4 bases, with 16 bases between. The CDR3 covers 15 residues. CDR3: CASSSGVFYVETQYF. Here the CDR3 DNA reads TGTGCCAGCAGCTCGGGGGTATTTTACGTAGAGACCCAGTACTTC.

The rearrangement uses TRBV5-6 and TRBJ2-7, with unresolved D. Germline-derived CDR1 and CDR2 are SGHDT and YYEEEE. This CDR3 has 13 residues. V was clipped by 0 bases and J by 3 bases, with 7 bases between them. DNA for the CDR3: TGTGCCAGCAGCTTGGTAGTAAACTACGAGCAGTACTTC. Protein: CASSLVVNYEQYF.

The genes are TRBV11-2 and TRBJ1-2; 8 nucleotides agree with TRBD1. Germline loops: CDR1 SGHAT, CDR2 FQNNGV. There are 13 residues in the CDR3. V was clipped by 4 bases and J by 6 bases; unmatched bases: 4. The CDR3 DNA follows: TGTGCCAGCAGCTATACAGGGGGTGATGGCTACACCTTC. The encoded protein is CASSYTGGDGYTF.

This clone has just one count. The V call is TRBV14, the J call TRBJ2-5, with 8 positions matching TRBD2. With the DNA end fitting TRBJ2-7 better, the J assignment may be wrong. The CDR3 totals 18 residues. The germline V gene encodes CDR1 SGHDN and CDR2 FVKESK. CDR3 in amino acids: CASSLGWLAGPSSYEQYF. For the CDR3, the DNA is TGTGCCAGCTCTTTAGGCTGGCTAGCGGGCCCAAGCTCCTACGAGCAGTACTTC.